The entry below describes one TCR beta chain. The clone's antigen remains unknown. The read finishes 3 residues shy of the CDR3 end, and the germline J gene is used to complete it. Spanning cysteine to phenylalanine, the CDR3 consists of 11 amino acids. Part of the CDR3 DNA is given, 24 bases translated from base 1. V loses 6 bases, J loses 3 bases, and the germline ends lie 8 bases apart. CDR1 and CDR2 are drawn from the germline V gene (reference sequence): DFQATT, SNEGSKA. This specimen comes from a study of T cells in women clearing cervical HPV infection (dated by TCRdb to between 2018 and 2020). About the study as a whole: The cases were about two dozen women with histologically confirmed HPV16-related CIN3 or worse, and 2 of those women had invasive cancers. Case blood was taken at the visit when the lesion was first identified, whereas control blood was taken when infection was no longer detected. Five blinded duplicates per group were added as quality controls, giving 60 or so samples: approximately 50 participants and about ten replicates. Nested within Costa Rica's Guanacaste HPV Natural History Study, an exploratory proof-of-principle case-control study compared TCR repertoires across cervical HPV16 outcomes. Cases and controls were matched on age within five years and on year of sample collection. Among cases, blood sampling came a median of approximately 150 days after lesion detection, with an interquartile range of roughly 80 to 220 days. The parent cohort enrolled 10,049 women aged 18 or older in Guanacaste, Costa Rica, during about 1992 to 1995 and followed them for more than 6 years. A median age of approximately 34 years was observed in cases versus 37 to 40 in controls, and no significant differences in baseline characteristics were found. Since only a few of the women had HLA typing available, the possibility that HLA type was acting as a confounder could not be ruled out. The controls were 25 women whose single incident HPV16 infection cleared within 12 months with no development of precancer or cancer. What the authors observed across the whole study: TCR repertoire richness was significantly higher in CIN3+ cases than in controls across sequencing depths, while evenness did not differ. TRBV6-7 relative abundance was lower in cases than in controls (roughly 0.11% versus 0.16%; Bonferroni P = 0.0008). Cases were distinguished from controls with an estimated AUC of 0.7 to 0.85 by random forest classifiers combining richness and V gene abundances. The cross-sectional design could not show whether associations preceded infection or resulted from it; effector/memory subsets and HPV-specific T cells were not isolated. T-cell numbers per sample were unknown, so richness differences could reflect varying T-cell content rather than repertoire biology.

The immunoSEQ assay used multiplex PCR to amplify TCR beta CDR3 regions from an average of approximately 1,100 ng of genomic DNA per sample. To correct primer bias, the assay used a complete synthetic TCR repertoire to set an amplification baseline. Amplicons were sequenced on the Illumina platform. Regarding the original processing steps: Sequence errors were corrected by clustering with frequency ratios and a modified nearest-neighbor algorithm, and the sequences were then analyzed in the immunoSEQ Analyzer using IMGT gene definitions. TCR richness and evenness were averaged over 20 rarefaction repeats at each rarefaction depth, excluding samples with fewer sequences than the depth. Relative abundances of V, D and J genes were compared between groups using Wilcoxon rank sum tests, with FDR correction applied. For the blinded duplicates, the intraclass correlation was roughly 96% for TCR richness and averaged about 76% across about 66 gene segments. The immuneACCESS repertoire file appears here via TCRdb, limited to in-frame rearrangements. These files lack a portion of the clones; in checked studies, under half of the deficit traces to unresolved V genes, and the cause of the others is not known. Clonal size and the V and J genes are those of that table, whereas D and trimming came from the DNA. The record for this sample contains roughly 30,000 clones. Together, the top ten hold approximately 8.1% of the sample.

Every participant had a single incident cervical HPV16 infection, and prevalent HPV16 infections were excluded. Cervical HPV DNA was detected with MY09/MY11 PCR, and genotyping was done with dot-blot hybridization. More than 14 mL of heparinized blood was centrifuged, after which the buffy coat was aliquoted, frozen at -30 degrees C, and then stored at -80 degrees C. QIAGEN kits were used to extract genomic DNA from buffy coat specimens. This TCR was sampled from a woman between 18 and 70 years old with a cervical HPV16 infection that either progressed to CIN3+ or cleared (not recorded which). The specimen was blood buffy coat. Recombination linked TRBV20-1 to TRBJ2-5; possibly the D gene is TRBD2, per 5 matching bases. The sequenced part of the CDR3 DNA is TGCAGTGCCCAGAGGGAAGAGACC. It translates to CSAQREET. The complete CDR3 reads CSAQREETQYF.